The T cell receptor beta chain under discussion was sequenced for a study of CD8 T cells in ankylosing spondylitis. Study results and limitations: Ankylosing spondylitis blood appeared to carry a characteristic TCR beta motif of roughly 8 highly homologous variants. According to the report, clones linked to the disease were significantly enriched in matched synovial fluid samples taken from ankylosing spondylitis patients.

With molecular barcodes, quantitative 5'-RACE was used to make the TCR beta libraries. TCRdb passed the 5' RACE reads through MiXCR, listing each CDR3 protein once. This table has approximately 540,000 distinct CDR3 sequences, approximately 12% appearing once. A few counts support this clonotype. Its specificity is not known. CDR3 length: 14 amino acids. Unmatched junction bases numbered 3, after V lost 5 bases and J lost 0 bases. This clonotype originated in a male donor with ankylosing spondylitis. This sequence joins TRBV12-3 or TRBV12-4 and TRBJ2-5; 7 positions match TRBD2. Sequencing was carried out using blood, either unsorted or a sorted T cell fraction (not recorded which). The CDR3 DNA sequence: TGTGCCAGCAGTCCAGGGACTAACCAAGAGACCCAGTACTTC. Translated: CASSPGTNQETQYF.